This T cell receptor beta chain was identified during a study of shared clonotypes between healthy human individuals. This table comes from immunoSEQ multiplex PCR, and its TCRdb copy is limited to in-frame clones, with some not included. The table has approximately 1,500,000 clones, roughly 97% seen once; the top ten hold approximately 1.1%. V was cut by 3 bases and J by 3 bases, with 13 bases left in between. This CDR3 spans 15 amino acids. Germline values: CDR1 LNHDA, CDR2 SQIVND (reference sequence). The V gene is TRBV19, the J gene TRBJ2-3; D is undetermined. The sequenced sample consisted of naive CD4+ T cells sorted from blood. Subset indicated: CD45RA+ positively selected. This receptor was taken from a man aged 25 to 40 in good health. CDR3 protein: CASSIDPLPTDTQYF. The CDR3 DNA sequence: TGTGCCAGTAGTATCGATCCCTTGCCTACAGATACGCAGTATTTT.